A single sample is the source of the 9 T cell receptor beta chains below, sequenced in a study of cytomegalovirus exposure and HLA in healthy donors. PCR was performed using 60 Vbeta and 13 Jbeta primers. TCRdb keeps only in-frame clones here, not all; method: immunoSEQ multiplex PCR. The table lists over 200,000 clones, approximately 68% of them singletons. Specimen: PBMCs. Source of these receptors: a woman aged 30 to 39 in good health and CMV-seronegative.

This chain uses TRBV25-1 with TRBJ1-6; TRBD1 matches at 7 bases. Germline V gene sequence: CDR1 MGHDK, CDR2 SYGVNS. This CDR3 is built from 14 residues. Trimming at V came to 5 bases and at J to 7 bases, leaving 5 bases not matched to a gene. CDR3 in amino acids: CASSHRGRNSPLHF. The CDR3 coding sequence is TGTGCCAGCAGTCACAGGGGTCGGAATTCACCCCTCCACTTT.

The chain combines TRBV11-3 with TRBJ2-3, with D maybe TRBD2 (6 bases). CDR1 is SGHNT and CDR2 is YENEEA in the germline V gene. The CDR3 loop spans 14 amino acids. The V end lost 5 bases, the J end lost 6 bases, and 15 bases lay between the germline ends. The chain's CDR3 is CASSPPTSPDTQYF. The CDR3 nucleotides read TGTGCCAGCAGCCCCCCGACTAGTCCCGATACGCAGTATTTT.

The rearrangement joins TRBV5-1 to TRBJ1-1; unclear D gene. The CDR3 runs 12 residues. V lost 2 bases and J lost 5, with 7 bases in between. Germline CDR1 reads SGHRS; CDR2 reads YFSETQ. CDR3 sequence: CASSFIKTEAFF. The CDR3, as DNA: TGCGCCAGCAGCTTTATTAAAACTGAAGCTTTCTTT.

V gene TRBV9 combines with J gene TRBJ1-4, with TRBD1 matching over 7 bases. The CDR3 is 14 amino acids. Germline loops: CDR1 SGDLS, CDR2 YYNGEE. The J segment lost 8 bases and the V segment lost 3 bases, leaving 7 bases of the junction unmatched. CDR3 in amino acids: CASSGTGEGEKLFF. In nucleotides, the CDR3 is TGTGCCAGCAGCGGAACAGGGGAAGGGGAAAAACTGTTTTTT.

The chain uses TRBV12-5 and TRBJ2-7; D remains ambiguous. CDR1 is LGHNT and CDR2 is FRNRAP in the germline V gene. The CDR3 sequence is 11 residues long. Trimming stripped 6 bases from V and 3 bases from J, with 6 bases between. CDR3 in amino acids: CASGKNYEQYF. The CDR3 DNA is TGTGCTAGTGGCAAAAACTACGAGCAGTACTTC.

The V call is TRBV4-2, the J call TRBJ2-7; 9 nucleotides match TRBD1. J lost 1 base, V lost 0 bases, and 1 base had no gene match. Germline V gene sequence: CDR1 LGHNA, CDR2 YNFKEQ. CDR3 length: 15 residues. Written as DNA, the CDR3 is TGTGCCAGCAGCCAAGAAGGGACAGGGTCCTACGAGCAGTACTTC. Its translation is CASSQEGTGSYEQYF.

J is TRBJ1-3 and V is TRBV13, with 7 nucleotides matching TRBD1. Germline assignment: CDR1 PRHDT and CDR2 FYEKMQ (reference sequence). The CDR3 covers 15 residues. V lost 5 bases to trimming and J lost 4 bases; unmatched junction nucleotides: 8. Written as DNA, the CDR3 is TGTGCCAGCAGCCCAACAGGGGCGGGAGGAAACACCATATATTTT. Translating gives CASSPTGAGGNTIYF.

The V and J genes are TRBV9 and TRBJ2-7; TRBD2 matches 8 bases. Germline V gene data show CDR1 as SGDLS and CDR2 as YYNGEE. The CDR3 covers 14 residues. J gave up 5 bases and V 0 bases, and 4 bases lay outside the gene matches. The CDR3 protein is CASSVGPGGDEQYF. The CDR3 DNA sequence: TGTGCCAGCAGCGTAGGGCCGGGAGGGGACGAGCAGTACTTC.

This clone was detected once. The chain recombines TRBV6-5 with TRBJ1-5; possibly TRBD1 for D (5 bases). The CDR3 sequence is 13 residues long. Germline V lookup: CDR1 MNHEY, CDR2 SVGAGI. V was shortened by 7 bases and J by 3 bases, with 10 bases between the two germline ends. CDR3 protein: CASNGGLNQPQHF. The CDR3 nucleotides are TGTGCCAGCAATGGGGGACTCAATCAGCCCCAGCATTTT.